This T cell receptor (beta chain) was sequenced for a study of vaccination and CD4 T cells after COVID-19. The overall study: From HCoV-229E, HCoV-OC43, HCoV-NL63 and SARS-CoV-2, overlapping spike peptides were used to stimulate the cells. The control cultures got either a CEFX pool, an HIV-1 Nef pool, or no peptide at all.

To note about this clonotype: Its antigen is as yet unknown.

Treatment denoted: roughly 11-day PBMC culture with coronavirus spike peptide pools or control peptides (ViraFEST assay). The culture of two million PBMCs per well included approximately 9 IU/ml IL-2 and roughly 10 ug/ml peptide pools. CD4+ T cells that had been cultured provided DNA sequenced with the Oncomine TCR Beta short-read assay. TCRdb redid the calling of the PCR reads with MiXCR, one entry per CDR3 protein. Of some 16,000 distinct CDR3 sequences in the sample, 35% to 45% were seen once. The germline V gene has CDR1 LNHDA and CDR2 SQIVND (reference sequence). V was pared by 4 bases and J by 0 bases, with 16 bases between. The CDR3 totals 17 residues.

This sequence was found in a human donor who received a COVID-19 vaccine. The V and J genes are TRBV19 and TRBJ2-4; D not certain. The input for sequencing was CD4+ T cells from blood, cultured in vitro, taken before SARS-CoV-2 vaccination. The CDR3 here is CASSTPPGLLAKNIQYF. The CDR3 coding sequence is TGTGCCAGTAGTACTCCCCCCGGGTTGCTAGCCAAAAACATTCAGTACTTC. Variable domain in full (rest from reference TRBV19 and TRBJ2-4): DGGITQSPKYLFRKEGQNVTLSCEQNLNHDAMYWYRQDPGQGLRLIYYSQIVNDFQKGDIAEGYSVSREKKESFPLTVTSAQKNPTAFYLCASSTPPGLLAKNIQYFGAGTRLSVL.